This TCR beta chain comes out of a study of kidney transplant recipient with SARS-CoV-2 infection. V gave up 10 bases and J gave up 4 bases; unmatched junction bases: 9. The CDR3 length is 14 residues. The germline V gene encodes CDR1 KGHDR and CDR2 SFDVKD. This clonotype has at least ten counts. One entry per CDR3 protein results from TCRdb running MiXCR on the reads. The sample includes 200,000 to 300,000 distinct CDR3 sequences, around 26% seen only once; the top ten take roughly 7%. This chain joins TRBV24-1 and TRBJ2-1, with 7 bases matching TRBD1. This sequence originates from a young adult male patient who had COVID-19 and was a kidney transplant recipient. A share of the T cells may be of graft donor origin. Source: a blood sample, taken at baseline and between days 110 and 120 from a kidney transplant recipient. The CDR3 is CATSRTGDYNEQFF. The CDR3 DNA reads as TGTGCCACTTCTCGGACAGGTGATTACAATGAGCAGTTCTTC.